Each of the 14 T cell receptor beta chains below was sequenced from the same sample in a study of identifying expanded T cells in peripheral blood. TCRdb's copy holds only in-frame clones and misses some; the assay was immunoSEQ multiplex PCR. This sample carries approximately 90,000 clones, 88% of them seen once, and the ten largest clones take around 3.8%. Sequencing was performed on blood. These receptors were obtained from a person aged 18 to 75 in good health.

V and J are TRBV10-2 and TRBJ2-1; no reliable D call. This CDR3 is built from 13 residues. CDR1 WSHSY and CDR2 SAAADI come from the germline V gene. Trimming took 1 base from V and 7 from J, leaving 8 bases between them. CDR3 DNA: TGCGCCAGCAGTGAGTTGGTCTTTAATGAGCAGTTCTTC. Translating gives CASSELVFNEQFF.

The genes are TRBV30 and TRBJ2-7; 10 bases are a match to TRBD1. Germline V CDR1 and CDR2: GTSNPN, SVGIG (reference sequence). The V gene end was trimmed by 3 bases and the J gene end by 5 bases; junction bases not matched to a gene: 10. CDR3 length: 15 amino acids. Here the CDR3 reads CAWRDTGTGVNEQYF. DNA of the CDR3: TGTGCCTGGAGGGATACCGGGACAGGGGTAAACGAGCAGTACTTC.

V and J are TRBV18 and TRBJ1-1, with a possible D match to TRBD1 (6 bases). Trimming pared 2 bases from V and 1 base from J, leaving 14 bases between. CDR1 and CDR2 from the germline V gene are KGHSH and LQKENI. The CDR3 extends over 16 amino acids. CDR3 sequence reads: CASSPGYGGANTEAFF. CDR3 DNA sequence: TGTGCCAGCTCACCAGGGTACGGGGGCGCGAACACTGAAGCTTTCTTT.

The chain joins TRBV6-6 to TRBJ1-6, with D possibly TRBD1 on 6 matching bases. The V and J ends lost 6 bases and 7 bases respectively, with 16 bases between them. There are 15 residues in the CDR3. Germline V lookup: CDR1 MNHNY, CDR2 SVGAGI (reference sequence). CDR3 in amino acids: CASSLDGGQNSPLHF. The CDR3 DNA follows: TGTGCCAGCAGCCTGGACGGGGGGCAAAATTCACCCCTCCACTTT.

V is TRBV9 and J is TRBJ2-2; 8 bases line up with TRBD2. The CDR3 length is 18 residues. The trim removed 3 bases at V and 5 bases at J, leaving 15 bases unmatched. Germline assignment: CDR1 SGDLS and CDR2 YYNGEE. DNA for the CDR3: TGTGCCAGCAGCGCCTCTTCCGGGGGGGCGGTCGTGACCGGGGAGCTGTTTTTT. This gives the protein CASSASSGGAVVTGELFF.

The chain uses TRBV5-6 and TRBJ2-7, with 10 nucleotides matching TRBD2. The V gene end was trimmed by 4 bases and the J gene end by 4 bases; junction bases not matched to a gene: 5. From germline, CDR1 is SGHDT and CDR2 YYEEEE. This CDR3 comprises 14 residues. CDR3 nucleotides: TGTGCCAGCAGCCCGGGACTAGCGATATACGAGCAGTACTTC. This gives the protein CASSPGLAIYEQYF.

The gene calls are TRBV6-6 and TRBJ2-7, with D perhaps given as TRBD1 or TRBD2 (5 bases each). Germline loops: CDR1 MNHNY, CDR2 SVGAGI (reference sequence). The V and J ends lost 6 bases and 2 bases respectively, with 17 bases between them. The CDR3 is made up of 15 amino acids. For the CDR3, the DNA is TGTGCCAGCAGCTCGGGACCGCGAGGGGCCTACGAGCAGTACTTC. Translating gives CASSSGPRGAYEQYF.

The chain joins TRBV19 to TRBJ1-5, with a tentative D call TRBD1 (5 bases). This CDR3 spans 15 amino acids. V was shortened by 4 bases and J by 2 bases, with 12 bases between the two germline ends. Germline assignment: CDR1 LNHDA and CDR2 SQIVND (reference sequence). CDR3 coding DNA: TGTGCCAGTAGTACCTCGGGGGGAGGCAATCAGCCCCAGCATTTT. This sequence encodes CASSTSGGGNQPQHF.

This sequence joins TRBV4-2 and TRBJ2-1, with D perhaps being TRBD1 or TRBD2 (5 bases each). The V end was cut by 1 base, the J end by 4 bases, with 11 bases between. Germline V gives CDR1 LGHNA, CDR2 YNFKEQ. The CDR3 spans 15 residues. The CDR3 protein is CASSQGDVIYNEQFF. The CDR3 DNA sequence: TGTGCCAGCAGCCAAGGGGACGTTATTTACAATGAGCAGTTCTTC.

The chain couples TRBV10-3 to TRBJ2-3; 8 positions match TRBD2. The V segment lost 0 bases and the J segment 0 bases; nucleotides outside the gene matches: 14. The CDR3 contains 20 residues. Germline lookup yields CDR1 ENHRY and CDR2 SYGVKD. The CDR3 DNA reads TGTGCCATCAGTGAGTCGACCAGGGCTAGCGGGCACACTAGCACAGATACGCAGTATTTT. Protein sequence: CAISESTRASGHTSTDTQYF.

This clone has a count of ten or more. The CDR3 here is CAWAPTGASGANVLTF. The CDR3 nucleotides read TGTGCCTGGGCCCCGACGGGGGCCTCTGGGGCCAACGTCCTGACTTTC. This chain connects TRBV30 to TRBJ2-6, with D possibly called TRBD1 or TRBD2 (6 bases each). Trimming removed 5 bases from V and 0 bases from J, with 14 bases in between. The germline gives CDR1 GTSNPN, CDR2 SVGIG (reference sequence). The CDR3 is made up of 16 amino acids.

V usage is TRBV6-1 and J usage is TRBJ2-2, with TRBD1 identical over 8 bases. V lost 6 bases and J lost 9; bases outside the gene matches: 9. Germline V gene lookup returns CDR1 MNHNS and CDR2 SASEGT. This CDR3 has 14 amino acids. CDR3 residues: CASSAGQGSRELFF. The CDR3 coding sequence is TGTGCCAGCAGCGCAGGACAGGGTAGCCGGGAGCTGTTTTTT.

CDR3 sequence reads: CASSLAGGADTQYF. In DNA, the CDR3 is TGTGCCAGCAGTCTAGCGGGAGGGGCAGATACGCAGTATTTT. The chain recombines TRBV6-4 with TRBJ2-3, with 12 positions matching TRBD2. Trimming took 5 bases from V and 4 from J; bases not matched to a gene: 1. In germline, CDR1 is MRHNA, CDR2 SNTAGT. CDR3 length: 14 amino acids.

The chain is built from TRBV19 and TRBJ1-2, with D unresolved. CDR1 is LNHDA and CDR2 is SQIVND in the germline V gene (reference sequence). The CDR3 consists of 15 residues. V gave up 3 bases and J gave up 4 bases, with 15 bases separating them. CDR3 loop: CASSIRGGKIYGYTF. DNA for the CDR3: TGTGCCAGTAGTATCCGCGGCGGGAAAATCTATGGCTACACCTTC. The whole variable domain, remainder taken from reference TRBV19 and TRBJ1-2, is DGGITQSPKYLFRKEGQNVTLSCEQNLNHDAMYWYRQDPGQGLRLIYYSQIVNDFQKGDIAEGYSVSREKKESFPLTVTSAQKNPTAFYLCASSIRGGKIYGYTFGSGTRLTVV.